The 29 T cell receptor beta chains presented below share a single source sample, sequenced in a study of cytomegalovirus exposure and HLA in healthy donors. Researchers ran the PCR with 60 Vbeta and 13 Jbeta primers. Profiling relied on immunoSEQ multiplex PCR, and the TCRdb table lists in-frame clones only, not all of them. The sample shows about 270,000 clones, 75% to 90% of them seen only once. Specimen: PBMCs. These TCRs come from a man aged 40-49 years in good health and CMV-seropositive.

CDR3 region: CASSILTSGFTYEQYF. The CDR3 bases are TGTGCCAGCAGTATCCTGACTAGCGGGTTTACCTACGAGCAGTACTTC. The chain carries TRBV7-2 and TRBJ2-7, with 10 bases fitting TRBD2. CDR1 SGHTA and CDR2 FQGNSA come from the germline V gene. This CDR3 is 16 amino acids long. The junction had 10 bases not matched to a gene; V was cut back by 6 bases and J by 2 bases.

CDR3 sequence (DNA): TGTGCCAGCAGTTTAGCACAGGGGGCGGCTGAAGCTTTCTTT. Translated: CASSLAQGAAEAFF. The J gene is TRBJ1-1, the V gene TRBV27; 9 bases line up with TRBD1. With 2 bases clipped from V and 6 bases from J, the junction kept 4 bases outside the gene matches. Germline CDR1 MNHEY, CDR2 SMNVEV (reference sequence). This CDR3 contains 14 residues.

The chain is built from TRBV5-1 and TRBJ2-3; 11 positions match TRBD2. V shed 0 bases, J shed 6 bases, and the junction held 3 bases outside the gene matches. The V gene's germline CDR1 is SGHRS and CDR2 YFSETQ. The CDR3 contains 15 residues. The CDR3 region has the DNA TGCGCCAGCAGCTTGGGAGCTAGCGGGAGGGATACGCAGTATTTT. Its translation is CASSLGASGRDTQYF.

This clone appeared once. This chain uses TRBV18 with TRBJ1-3, with 7 bases aligning to TRBD1. J gave up 2 bases and V 5 bases, and 6 bases lay outside the gene matches. The CDR3 has 15 amino acids. Germline CDR1 and CDR2: KGHSH and LQKENI. CDR3 DNA: TGTGCCAGCTCAGCCTTACAGGGGACTGGAAACACCATATATTTT. Translated, it gives CASSALQGTGNTIYF.

The chain is built from TRBV29-1 and TRBJ1-1; D possibly corresponds to TRBD1 (5 bases). V was trimmed by 7 bases and J by 6 bases, leaving 12 bases between them. The CDR3 is made up of 11 amino acids. Germline V gene lookup returns CDR1 SQVTM and CDR2 ANQGSEA. CDR3 coding DNA: TGCAGCGGCAGGGAAAACTCTGAAGCTTTCTTT. It codes for CSGRENSEAFF.

The V and J genes are TRBV5-1 and TRBJ1-2; D gene unclear. The CDR3 consists of 13 residues. Germline V lookup: CDR1 SGHRS, CDR2 YFSETQ. V lost 6 bases, J lost 6 bases, and 15 bases lay in between. The CDR3 nucleotides are TGCGCCAGCACCCGGGGATCCTTGGATGGCTACACCTTC. It codes for CASTRGSLDGYTF.

This chain links TRBV19 with TRBJ2-4, with 9 bases aligning to TRBD1. The V gene's germline CDR1 is LNHDA and CDR2 SQIVND (reference sequence). The junction had 2 bases not matched to a gene; V was cut back by 10 bases and J by 7 bases. The CDR3 spans 11 residues. The CDR3 DNA follows: TGTGCCACCGGACAGGGGAACATTCAGTACTTC. Its protein product is CATGQGNIQYF.

The chain carries TRBV28 and TRBJ1-2, with 8 bases fitting TRBD1. J was trimmed by 8 bases and V by 8 bases; bases with no gene match: 7. The CDR3 is 12 amino acids. Germline values: CDR1 MDHEN, CDR2 SYDVKM. CDR3 DNA sequence: TGTGCCAGCGCCCAGGGGGCCTGGGGCTACACCTTC. It yields the protein CASAQGAWGYTF.

On this clone itself: The junction departs from germline at one end; a sequencing error may be responsible. The chain combines TRBV7-6 with TRBJ2-7; 9 positions match TRBD1. Germline CDR1 is SGHVS and CDR2 is FNYEAQ. The CDR3 loop spans 15 amino acids. CDR3 loop: CASSLGPGQGYEQYF. CDR3 DNA: TGTGCTAGCAGCTTAGGGCCGGGACAGGGTTACGAGCAGTACTTC.

This rearrangement joins TRBV28 to TRBJ2-7; possibly TRBD1 for D (6 bases). The CDR3 length is 15 residues. The ends were cut back, 4 bases at V and 3 bases at J, with 16 bases in the middle. Germline V gene data show CDR1 as MDHEN and CDR2 as SYDVKM. The CDR3 DNA reads TGTGCCAGCAGTTCCCCTAGGGCCAGGGGCTACGAGCAGTACTTC. Translated: CASSSPRARGYEQYF.

This clone was picked up a small number of times. The V gene is TRBV7-6, the J gene TRBJ2-3, with TRBD1 matching 11 bases. The germline V gene encodes CDR1 SGHVS and CDR2 FNYEAQ. V gave up 4 bases and J gave up 7 bases; unmatched junction bases: 7. The length of the CDR3 is 15 residues. Here the CDR3 DNA reads TGTGCCAGCAGCTCCGGGGGGACAGGGGGATATACGCAGTATTTT. Translating it yields CASSSGGTGGYTQYF. Combining the CDR3 with reference TRBV7-6 and TRBJ2-3 gives the whole variable domain GAGVSQSPRYKVTKRGQDVALRCDPISGHVSLYWYRQALGQGPEFLTYFNYEAQQDKSGLPNDRFSAERPEGSISTLTIQRTEQRDSAMYRCASSSGGTGGYTQYFGPGTRLTVL.

The chain employs TRBV18 and TRBJ1-2, with D possibly TRBD1 on 5 matching bases. Germline loops: CDR1 KGHSH, CDR2 LQKENI. The CDR3 covers 14 residues. Between the trimmed V and J ends, which lost 3 bases and 3 bases, there was a span of 11 bases. Here the CDR3 reads CASSPGGAHYGYTF. The CDR3 coding sequence is TGTGCCAGCTCACCGGGCGGGGCCCACTATGGCTACACCTTC. The full variable domain, its missing parts supplied by reference TRBV18 and TRBJ1-2, is NAGVMQNPRHLVRRRGQEARLRCSPMKGHSHVYWYRQLPEEGLKFMVYLQKENIIDESGMPKERFSAEFPKEGPSILRIQQVVRGDSAAYFCASSPGGAHYGYTFGSGTRLTVV.

The chain carries TRBV5-4 and TRBJ1-1; D may be TRBD1 (5 bases). CDR3 length equals 12 residues. Per germline, CDR1 SGHNT and CDR2 YYREEE (reference sequence). V lost 2 bases to trimming and J lost 6 bases, with 8 bases between them. CDR3 residues: CASSFGGAEAFF. DNA for the CDR3: TGTGCCAGCAGCTTCGGGGGGGCTGAAGCTTTCTTT.

The rearrangement links TRBV2 to TRBJ1-1, with D possibly TRBD1 on 5 matching bases. There are 16 residues in the CDR3. V shed 7 bases and J shed 0 bases, with 18 bases lying between them. Germline CDR1 and CDR2: SNHLY and FYNNEI. As DNA, the CDR3 is TGTGCCAGCACCGGGGGAGCCCACTCCATGAACACTGAAGCTTTCTTT. Translating it yields CASTGGAHSMNTEAFF.

The chain recombines TRBV7-2 with TRBJ1-3; no firm D call. Germline loops: CDR1 SGHTA, CDR2 FQGNSA. Trimming pared 3 bases from V and 10 bases from J, leaving 10 bases between. The CDR3 contains 12 residues. CDR3 region: CASSFEPRTIYF. In DNA form, the CDR3 reads TGTGCCAGCAGCTTTGAACCGAGAACCATATATTTT.

The chain links TRBV5-1 to TRBJ1-5; possible D gene TRBD1, 5 bases. Between the trimmed V and J ends, which lost 3 bases and 3 bases, there was a span of 13 bases. The germline gives CDR1 SGHRS, CDR2 YFSETQ. This CDR3 has 15 residues. The CDR3 reads CASSSTGALNQPQHF. The CDR3 DNA reads as TGCGCCAGCAGCTCAACAGGAGCCCTCAATCAGCCCCAGCATTTT.

J is TRBJ2-7 and V is TRBV7-6; possibly TRBD2 for D (6 bases). V gave up 8 bases and J gave up 2 bases, with 10 bases separating them. Germline CDR1 reads SGHVS; CDR2 reads FNYEAQ. The CDR3 is made up of 12 amino acids. The CDR3 DNA reads as TGTGCCAGCTCCGCGGGGCCCTACGAGCAGTACTTC. Its protein product is CASSAGPYEQYF.

The CDR3 nucleotides read TGTGCCAGCAGGGGAGCGGGAGAAGGGACAGATACGCAGTATTTT. Protein product: CASRGAGEGTDTQYF. The chain has TRBV5-6 and TRBJ2-3; 8 bases line up with TRBD2. This CDR3 has 15 residues. The junction had 8 bases not matched to a gene; V was cut back by 5 bases and J by 3 bases. The germline gives CDR1 SGHDT, CDR2 YYEEEE.

This clone was observed a handful of times. The J gene is TRBJ1-3, the V gene TRBV6-4, with no clear D. Trimming removed 2 bases from V and 0 bases from J, with 8 bases in between. The CDR3 is 15 amino acids. Germline CDR1 and CDR2: MRHNA and SNTAGT. DNA for the CDR3: TGTGCCAGCAGTGACGGGCGGGACTCTGGAAACACCATATATTTT. Translation gives CASSDGRDSGNTIYF.

This CDR3 reads CASAQGDYGYTF. The CDR3 DNA reads as TGTGCCAGTGCTCAGGGCGACTATGGCTACACCTTC. The chain links TRBV19 to TRBJ1-2; maybe TRBD1 (5 bases). The CDR3 loop spans 12 amino acids. Germline CDR1 is LNHDA and CDR2 is SQIVND (reference sequence). V was trimmed by 8 bases and J by 3 bases, leaving 10 bases between them.

The chain recombines TRBV7-8 with TRBJ1-1; 8 nucleotides line up with TRBD1. From germline, CDR1 is SGHVS and CDR2 FQNEAQ. This CDR3 is built from 17 residues. V lost 5 bases to trimming and J lost 0 bases; unmatched junction nucleotides: 11. CDR3 amino acids: CASSLTGPGQVNTEAFF. The CDR3 DNA reads TGTGCCAGCAGCCTCACCGGACCGGGACAGGTGAACACTGAAGCTTTCTTT.

The chain recombines TRBV4-2 with TRBJ2-7; D perhaps matches TRBD1 (5 bases). The CDR3 runs to 16 residues. Trimming shortened V by 3 bases and J by 0 bases, and 15 bases separated the two germline ends. Germline CDR1 is LGHNA and CDR2 is YNFKEQ. The chain's CDR3 is CASSQKPPGHSYEQYF. The CDR3 coding sequence is TGTGCCAGCAGCCAGAAGCCTCCAGGGCACTCCTACGAGCAGTACTTC.

The V and J genes are TRBV12-2 and TRBJ2-7; the DNA was not compared with TRBD1, the D call given in the table. TRBV12-2 is a pseudogene locus. The CDR3 is 17 residues long. In DNA form, the CDR3 reads TGTGCAAGTCGCTTAAGGCGGAAACCCAGGGGAACCTACGAGCAGTACTTC. It translates to CASRLRRKPRGTYEQYF.

The chain joins TRBV7-2 to TRBJ1-3; the D gene is possibly TRBD1 (5 bases). Per the germline V gene, CDR1 is SGHTA and CDR2 is FQGNSA. The CDR3 consists of 14 residues. The germline V and J ends were trimmed by 7 bases and 1 base, with 11 bases remaining between them. The CDR3 is CASKEGRSGNTIYF. In nucleotides, the CDR3 is TGTGCCAGCAAGGAGGGGAGGTCTGGAAACACCATATATTTT.

The genes are TRBV28 and TRBJ2-5, with D possibly being TRBD2 (6 bases). The CDR3 loop spans 13 amino acids. The V end lost 3 bases, the J end lost 5 bases, and 10 bases lay between the germline ends. CDR1 is MDHEN and CDR2 is SYDVKM in the germline V gene. The CDR3 loop is CASSFGLRETQYF. DNA for the CDR3: TGTGCCAGCAGTTTCGGACTACGGGAGACCCAGTACTTC.

J is TRBJ2-7 and V is TRBV6-1, with TRBD2 matching over 7 bases. The germline gives CDR1 MNHNS, CDR2 SASEGT. The CDR3 runs 15 residues. The V segment lost 6 bases and the J segment 1 base; nucleotides outside the gene matches: 9. The CDR3 nucleotides are TGTGCCAGCAGGGAACCTACCGGGAGGTCCTACGAGCAGTACTTC. This translates into CASREPTGRSYEQYF.

The V gene is TRBV19, the J gene TRBJ2-3; D is possibly TRBD1 (6 bases). The V end was cut by 4 bases, the J end by 0 bases, with 14 bases between. The germline gives CDR1 LNHDA, CDR2 SQIVND (reference sequence). The CDR3 is 16 residues long. The chain's CDR3 is CASSSPTGISTDTQYF. CDR3 nucleotides: TGTGCCAGTAGTAGTCCTACAGGGATTAGCACAGATACGCAGTATTTT. Complete variable domain (other parts from reference TRBV19 and TRBJ2-3): DGGITQSPKYLFRKEGQNVTLSCEQNLNHDAMYWYRQDPGQGLRLIYYSQIVNDFQKGDIAEGYSVSREKKESFPLTVTSAQKNPTAFYLCASSSPTGISTDTQYFGPGTRLTVL.

This clone has just one count. The chain combines TRBV11-2 with TRBJ1-4, with 7 bases matching TRBD1. The germline V gene encodes CDR1 SGHAT and CDR2 FQNNGV. The CDR3 spans 16 residues. The junction had 9 bases not matched to a gene; V was cut back by 3 bases and J by 5 bases. In nucleotides, the CDR3 is TGTGCCAGCAGCTTGTCGTACAGGGGTTCCAATGAAAAACTGTTTTTT. Amino acid sequence: CASSLSYRGSNEKLFF.

This rearrangement joins TRBV6-1 to TRBJ2-5; TRBD2 might be the D (6 bases). The ends were cut back, 7 bases at V and 3 bases at J, with 15 bases in the middle. This CDR3 comprises 14 residues. The germline V gene has CDR1 MNHNS and CDR2 SASEGT. CDR3 sequence (DNA): TGTGCCAGCAAGCTTTGGAGGGTCGAAGAGACCCAGTACTTC. It specifies CASKLWRVEETQYF.